One and the same sample provided the 9 T cell receptor beta chains below, sequenced in a study of T cells in Graves' hyperthyroidism and ophthalmopathy (dated by TCRdb to 2018 to 2020). To prepare the library, multiplex PCR was applied. Instrument on record: Illumina HiSeq 2000. The TCR beta CDR3 regions were amplified from the RNA transcripts. The TCR CDR3 was subjected to a first round of RT-PCR using the HTBI primer set and the Qiagen OneStep RT-PCR kit. The public reads were reprocessed in TCRdb via fastp at Q25 and MiXCR, keeping in-frame beta chains. Records with the same CDR3 protein are collapsed into one entry carrying the most frequent genes and DNA. In all, the sample holds roughly 720,000 distinct CDR3 sequences, and around 16% of those were seen once. 15% to 18% of the sample belongs to the ten largest clones. The sequencing sample was made of blood. These receptors were obtained from a man in his fifties or sixties with Graves' hyperthyroidism.

The J gene is TRBJ2-1, the V gene TRBV3-1; D possibly uses TRBD1 or TRBD2 (5 bases each). This CDR3 has 14 amino acids. Per the germline V gene, CDR1 is LGHDT and CDR2 is YNNKEL (reference sequence). Trimming left V 1 base short and J 2 bases short, with 6 bases between. This CDR3 reads CASSQAGPYNEQFF. CDR3 nucleotides: TGTGCCAGCAGCCAAGCGGGACCCTACAATGAGCAGTTCTTC.

The chain carries TRBV27 and TRBJ1-4, with D unclear. The CDR3 runs to 14 residues. CDR1 and CDR2 (germline): MNHEY, SMNVEV (reference sequence). V lost 4 bases, J lost 2 bases, and 8 bases lay in between. CDR3 amino acids: CASSYSRTNEKLFF. CDR3 bases: TGTGCCAGCAGTTATTCCAGGACTAATGAAAAACTGTTTTTT. The whole variable domain, remainder taken from reference TRBV27 and TRBJ1-4, is EAQVTQNPRYLITVTGKKLTVTCSQNMNHEYMSWYRQDPGLGLRQIYYSMNVEVTDKGDVPEGYKVSRKEKRNFPLILESPSPNQTSLYFCASSYSRTNEKLFFGSGTQLSVL.

This clonotype has ten or more counts. The chain employs TRBV2 and TRBJ2-1; the D gene could be TRBD1 or TRBD2 (5 bases each). The CDR3 loop spans 15 amino acids. The ends were cut back, 5 bases at V and 0 bases at J, with 11 bases in the middle. The germline CDR1 and CDR2 sequences are SNHLY and FYNNEI. CDR3 protein: CASSKERGSYNEQFF. CDR3 DNA: TGTGCCAGCAGTAAAGAGAGGGGCTCCTACAATGAGCAGTTCTTC.

The chain is built from TRBV6-1 and TRBJ1-1; 9 bases agree with TRBD1. The germline V gene encodes CDR1 MNHNS and CDR2 SASEGT. This CDR3 contains 15 residues. V lost 6 bases to trimming and J lost 7 bases; unmatched junction nucleotides: 12. This chain's CDR3 is CASSSTTGGKNEAFF. The CDR3 DNA reads TGTGCCAGCAGCTCGACGACAGGGGGAAAGAATGAAGCTTTCTTT.

The sample holds many counts of this clonotype. The V and J genes are TRBV24-1 and TRBJ2-3; either TRBD1 or TRBD2 may fit D (5 bases each). V dropped 2 bases and J dropped 2 bases, with 10 bases sitting between them. The CDR3 is 15 residues long. CDR1 and CDR2 from the germline V gene are KGHDR and SFDVKD. CDR3 protein: CATSDSGRITDTQYF. The CDR3 region has the DNA TGTGCCACCAGTGATTCGGGACGGATCACAGATACGCAGTATTTT.

The genes are TRBV14 and TRBJ2-4, with D tentatively TRBD1 (6 bases). The ends were cut back, 0 bases at V and 10 bases at J, with 13 bases in the middle. In germline, CDR1 is SGHDN, CDR2 FVKESK. The CDR3 runs 14 residues. The CDR3 DNA reads TGTGCCAGCAGCCAAGATTTTAGAGGGACAATTCAGTACTTC. Translated, it gives CASSQDFRGTIQYF.

This rearrangement joins TRBV7-9 to TRBJ2-7; 10 bases line up with TRBD1. With 3 bases clipped from V and 6 bases from J, the junction kept 14 bases outside the gene matches. The germline CDR1 and CDR2 sequences are SEHNR and FQNEAQ (reference sequence). This CDR3 has 17 amino acids. CDR3 protein: CASSFTPPGTGDGEQYF. The CDR3 DNA reads TGTGCCAGCAGCTTTACCCCCCCCGGGACAGGGGATGGCGAGCAGTACTTC.

This clonotype was picked up one time. With a much larger clone just one base away, this may be a read error. The J gene is TRBJ2-1, the V gene TRBV28, with 12 positions matching TRBD2. The CDR3 totals 16 residues. The ends lost 6 bases at V and 7 bases at J; junction bases unmatched: 10. In germline, CDR1 is MDHEN, CDR2 SYDVKM. The DNA for the CDR3 is TGTGCCAGCAGAGCCTCGGGACTAGCGGGTGCAAATGAGCAGTTCTTC. This translates into CASRASGLAGANEQFF.

This clonotype was counted at least ten times. V and J are TRBV6-2 or TRBV6-3 and TRBJ1-5; no firm D call. The CDR3 sequence is 15 residues long. With 0 bases removed from V and 4 bases from J, the gap between germline ends came to 10 bases. Germline CDR1 is MNHEY and CDR2 is SVGEGT. The CDR3 DNA follows: TGTGCCAGCAGTTACTCGAATTTTCCTAATCAGCCCCAGCATTTT. Residues: CASSYSNFPNQPQHF.